This T cell receptor beta chain was captured in a study of blood T cell repertoires in COVID-19. Study context: Specimens from acute and convalescent COVID-19 originated in the United States, Italy and Spain. T cells, B-cell-depleted T cells, or PBMCs provided the cDNA or gDNA that served as material.

V trimming: 1 base; J trimming: 8 bases; junction bases outside the gene matches: 7. In germline, CDR1 is SGHVS, CDR2 FQNEAQ. The CDR3 runs to 15 residues. Adults between roughly 18 and 89 years of age took part from about two dozen US areas. This clone turned up a few times. In the authors' workflow: Nucleated cell number was recorded as an estimate derived from reference gene primer amplification. TCRdb's copy holds only in-frame clones and misses some; the assay was immunoSEQ multiplex PCR. That table is the source of V, J and clone size, and D and trimming were worked out from the DNA. The sample has around 450,000 clones, about 85% seen once.

This rearrangement joins TRBV7-8 to TRBJ2-1; 8 nucleotides align to TRBD1. The source is a woman aged 18-29 years who had recovered from COVID-19. Sequenced input: PBMCs or T cells enriched from blood (not recorded which). The CDR3 reads CASSLGARGLDEQFF. The CDR3 DNA is TGTGCCAGCAGCTTAGGGGCCAGGGGGCTAGATGAGCAGTTCTTC.